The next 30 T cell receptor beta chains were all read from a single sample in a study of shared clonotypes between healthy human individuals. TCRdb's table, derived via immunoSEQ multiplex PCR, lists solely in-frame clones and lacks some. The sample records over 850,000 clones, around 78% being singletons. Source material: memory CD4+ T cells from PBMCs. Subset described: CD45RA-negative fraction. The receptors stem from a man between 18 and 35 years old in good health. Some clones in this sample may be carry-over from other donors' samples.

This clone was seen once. For the CDR3, the DNA is TGTGCCAGCAGTTCCCAGGGGTACTATGGCTACACCTTC. The encoded protein is CASSSQGYYGYTF. The chain couples TRBV2 to TRBJ1-2, with TRBD1 as a possible D gene (6 bases). V was pared by 5 bases and J by 3 bases, with 10 bases between. This CDR3 is 13 amino acids long. CDR1 SNHLY and CDR2 FYNNEI come from the germline V gene.

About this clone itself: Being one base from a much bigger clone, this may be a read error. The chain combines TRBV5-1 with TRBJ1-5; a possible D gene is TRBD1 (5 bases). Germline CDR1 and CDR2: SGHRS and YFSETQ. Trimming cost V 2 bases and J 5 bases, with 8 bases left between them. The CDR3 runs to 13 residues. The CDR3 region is CASSLTGDQPQHF. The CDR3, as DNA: TGCGCCAGCAGCTTAACGGGGGATCAGCCCCAGCATTTT.

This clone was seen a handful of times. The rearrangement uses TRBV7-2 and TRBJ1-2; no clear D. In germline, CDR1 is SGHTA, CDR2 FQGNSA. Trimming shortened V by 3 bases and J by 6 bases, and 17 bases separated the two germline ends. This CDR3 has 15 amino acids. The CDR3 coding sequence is TGTGCCAGCAGCTTCCAGTCACGGGGTCTAAATGGCTACACCTTC. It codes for CASSFQSRGLNGYTF.

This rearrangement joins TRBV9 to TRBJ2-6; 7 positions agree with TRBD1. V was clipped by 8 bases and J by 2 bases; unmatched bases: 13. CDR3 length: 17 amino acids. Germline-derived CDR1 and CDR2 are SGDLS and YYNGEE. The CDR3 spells CASSDPGGFTGANVLTF. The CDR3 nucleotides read TGTGCCAGTTCGGACCCAGGGGGTTTTACTGGGGCCAACGTCCTGACTTTC.

The DNA for the CDR3 is TGTGCCAGCGCGGGTCTGGGGAATAACTATGGCTACACCTTC. Translating it yields CASAGLGNNYGYTF. The rearrangement uses TRBV2 and TRBJ1-2; unclear D gene. V lost 8 bases and J lost 1, with 14 bases in between. The CDR3 has 14 residues. CDR1 SNHLY and CDR2 FYNNEI come from the germline V gene.

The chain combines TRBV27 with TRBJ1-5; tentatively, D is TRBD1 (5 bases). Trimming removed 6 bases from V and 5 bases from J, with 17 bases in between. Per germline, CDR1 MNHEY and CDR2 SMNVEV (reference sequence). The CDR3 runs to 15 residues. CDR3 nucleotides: TGTGCCAGCAGAAAAACCCCCCCGGGGGATCAGCCCCAGCATTTT. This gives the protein CASRKTPPGDQPQHF.

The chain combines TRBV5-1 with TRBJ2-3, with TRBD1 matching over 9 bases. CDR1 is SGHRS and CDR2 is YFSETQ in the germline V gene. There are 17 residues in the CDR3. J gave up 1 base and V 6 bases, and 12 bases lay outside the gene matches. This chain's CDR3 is CASTVPTGGGGTDTQYF. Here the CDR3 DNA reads TGCGCCAGCACCGTTCCTACAGGGGGCGGGGGCACAGATACGCAGTATTTT.

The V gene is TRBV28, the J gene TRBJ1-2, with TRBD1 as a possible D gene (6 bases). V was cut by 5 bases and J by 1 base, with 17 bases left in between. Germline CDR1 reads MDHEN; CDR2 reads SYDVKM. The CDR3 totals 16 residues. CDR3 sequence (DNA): TGTGCCAGCAGTACCAGGTGGGGGCTAATTAACTATGGCTACACCTTC. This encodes CASSTRWGLINYGYTF.

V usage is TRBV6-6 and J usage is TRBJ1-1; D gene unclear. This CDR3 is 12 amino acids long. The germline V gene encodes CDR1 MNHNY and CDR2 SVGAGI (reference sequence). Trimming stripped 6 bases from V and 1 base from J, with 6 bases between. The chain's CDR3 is CASSPQNTEAFF. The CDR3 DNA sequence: TGTGCCAGCAGCCCCCAGAACACTGAAGCTTTCTTT.

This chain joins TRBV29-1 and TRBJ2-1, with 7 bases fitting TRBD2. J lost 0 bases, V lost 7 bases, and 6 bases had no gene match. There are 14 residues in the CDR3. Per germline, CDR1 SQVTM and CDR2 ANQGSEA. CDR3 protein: CSGLAVLSYNEQFF. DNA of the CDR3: TGCAGCGGGCTAGCGGTACTCTCCTACAATGAGCAGTTCTTC.

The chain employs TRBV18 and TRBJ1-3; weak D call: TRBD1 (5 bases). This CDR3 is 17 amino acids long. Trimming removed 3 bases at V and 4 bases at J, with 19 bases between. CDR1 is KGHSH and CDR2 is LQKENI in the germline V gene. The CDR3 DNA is TGTGCCAGCTCACCGACCGGGCCAGGGCCCATAGGAAACACCATATATTTT. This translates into CASSPTGPGPIGNTIYF.

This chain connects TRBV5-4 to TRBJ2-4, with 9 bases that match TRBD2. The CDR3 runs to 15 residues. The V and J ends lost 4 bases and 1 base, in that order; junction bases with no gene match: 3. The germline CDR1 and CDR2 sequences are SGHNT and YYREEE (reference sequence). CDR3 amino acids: CASSLAGLAKNIQYF. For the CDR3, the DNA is TGTGCCAGCAGCCTAGCGGGGTTGGCCAAAAACATTCAGTACTTC.

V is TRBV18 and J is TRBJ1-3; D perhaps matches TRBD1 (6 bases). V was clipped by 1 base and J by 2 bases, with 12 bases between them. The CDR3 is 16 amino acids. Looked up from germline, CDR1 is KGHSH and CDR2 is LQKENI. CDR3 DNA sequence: TGTGCCAGCTCACCACGGAACACAGGGCCTGGAAACACCATATATTTT. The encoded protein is CASSPRNTGPGNTIYF.

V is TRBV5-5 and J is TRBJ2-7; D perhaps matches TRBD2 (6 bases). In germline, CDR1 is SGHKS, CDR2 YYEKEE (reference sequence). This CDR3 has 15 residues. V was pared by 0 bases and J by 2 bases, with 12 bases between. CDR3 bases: TGTGCCAGCAGCTTGGCCGGGGGATCCGCCTACGAGCAGTACTTC. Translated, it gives CASSLAGGSAYEQYF.

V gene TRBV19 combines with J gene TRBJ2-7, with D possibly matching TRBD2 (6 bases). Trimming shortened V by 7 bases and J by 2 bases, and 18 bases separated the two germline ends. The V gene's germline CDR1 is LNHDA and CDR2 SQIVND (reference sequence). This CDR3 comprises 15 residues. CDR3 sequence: CASTNGGTVPYEQYF. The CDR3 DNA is TGTGCCAGTACCAACGGAGGGACGGTACCCTACGAGCAGTACTTC.

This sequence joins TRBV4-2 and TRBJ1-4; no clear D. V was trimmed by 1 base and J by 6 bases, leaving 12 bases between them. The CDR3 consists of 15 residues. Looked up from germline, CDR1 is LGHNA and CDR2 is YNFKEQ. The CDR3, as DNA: TGTGCCAGCAGCCAAGGTCGGGCGGGTTATGAAAAACTGTTTTTT. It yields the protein CASSQGRAGYEKLFF.

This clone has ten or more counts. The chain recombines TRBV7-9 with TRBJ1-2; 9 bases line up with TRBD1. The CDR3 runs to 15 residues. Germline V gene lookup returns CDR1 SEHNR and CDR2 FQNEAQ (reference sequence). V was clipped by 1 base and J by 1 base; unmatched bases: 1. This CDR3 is CASSLGTGDNYGYTF. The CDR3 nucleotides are TGTGCCAGCAGCTTAGGGACAGGGGATAACTATGGCTACACCTTC.

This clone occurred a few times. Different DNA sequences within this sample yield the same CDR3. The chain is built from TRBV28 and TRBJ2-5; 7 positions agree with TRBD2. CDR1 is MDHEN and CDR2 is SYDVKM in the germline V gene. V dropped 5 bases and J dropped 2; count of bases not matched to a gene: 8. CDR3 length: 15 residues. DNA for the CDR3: TGTGCCAGCAGTCTCTGGGCCGGGGGGCAAGAGACCCAGTACTTC. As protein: CASSLWAGGQETQYF. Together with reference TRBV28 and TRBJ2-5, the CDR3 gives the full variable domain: DVKVTQSSRYLVKRTGEKVFLECVQDMDHENMFWYRQDPGLGLRLIYFSYDVKMKEKGDIPEGYSVSREKKERFSLILESASTNQTSMYLCASSLWAGGQETQYFGPGTRLLVL.

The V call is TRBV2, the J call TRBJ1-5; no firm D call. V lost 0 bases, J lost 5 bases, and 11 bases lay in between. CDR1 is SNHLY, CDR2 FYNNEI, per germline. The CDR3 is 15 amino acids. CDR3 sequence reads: CASSEAGQGDQPQHF. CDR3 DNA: TGTGCCAGCAGTGAAGCAGGGCAAGGAGATCAGCCCCAGCATTTT.

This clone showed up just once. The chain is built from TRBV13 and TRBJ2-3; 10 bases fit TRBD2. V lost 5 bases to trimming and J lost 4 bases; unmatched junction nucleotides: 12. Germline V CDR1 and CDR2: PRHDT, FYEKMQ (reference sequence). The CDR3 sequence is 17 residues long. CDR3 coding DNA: TGTGCCAGCAGCGCCGAAGCTAGCGGGAGCTTAGCAGATACGCAGTATTTT. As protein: CASSAEASGSLADTQYF.

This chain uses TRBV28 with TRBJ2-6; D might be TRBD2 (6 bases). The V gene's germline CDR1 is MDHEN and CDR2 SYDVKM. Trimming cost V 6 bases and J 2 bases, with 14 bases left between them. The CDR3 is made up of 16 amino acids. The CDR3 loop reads CASSPAWGAGANVLTF. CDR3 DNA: TGTGCCAGCAGCCCCGCATGGGGGGCTGGGGCCAACGTCCTGACTTTC.

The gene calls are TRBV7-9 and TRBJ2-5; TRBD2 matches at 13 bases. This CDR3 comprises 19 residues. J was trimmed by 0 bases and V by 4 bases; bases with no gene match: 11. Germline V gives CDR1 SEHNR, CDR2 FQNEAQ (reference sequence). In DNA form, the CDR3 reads TGTGCCAGCAGCTCCCAATACGGACTAGCGGGAGACCACCAAGAGACCCAGTACTTC. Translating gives CASSSQYGLAGDHQETQYF.

CDR3 coding DNA: TGTGCCAGTAGTATAATAAGCGGTTCTAACACCGGGGAGCTGTTTTTT. Translation gives CASSIISGSNTGELFF. This chain links TRBV19 with TRBJ2-2; a weak D match, TRBD2 (5 bases). Germline CDR1 is LNHDA and CDR2 is SQIVND (reference sequence). The germline V and J ends were trimmed by 2 bases and 2 bases, with 12 bases remaining between them. CDR3 length: 16 amino acids.

DNA for the CDR3: TGTGCCAGCAGCCCCGACAGGGCCCTCTATGGCTACACCTTC. Its translation: CASSPDRALYGYTF. V gene TRBV5-6 combines with J gene TRBJ1-2, with 7 bases that match TRBD1. V was pared by 4 bases and J by 4 bases, with 7 bases of the junction left unmatched. The CDR3 is 14 residues long. Germline CDR1 and CDR2: SGHDT and YYEEEE.

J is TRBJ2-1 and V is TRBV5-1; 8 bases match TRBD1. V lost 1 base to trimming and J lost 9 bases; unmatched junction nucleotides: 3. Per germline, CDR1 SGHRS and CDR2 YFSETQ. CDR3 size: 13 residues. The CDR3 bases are TGCGCCAGCAGCTTGCCCCAGGGGGCTGAGCAGTTCTTC. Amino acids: CASSLPQGAEQFF.

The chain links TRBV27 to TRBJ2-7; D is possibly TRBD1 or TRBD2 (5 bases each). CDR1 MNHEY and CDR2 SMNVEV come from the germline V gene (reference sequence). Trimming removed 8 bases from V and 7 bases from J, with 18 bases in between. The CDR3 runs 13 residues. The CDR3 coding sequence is TGTGCCAGCGGACTTCTACAGGCCGGGGAGCAGTACTTC. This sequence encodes CASGLLQAGEQYF.

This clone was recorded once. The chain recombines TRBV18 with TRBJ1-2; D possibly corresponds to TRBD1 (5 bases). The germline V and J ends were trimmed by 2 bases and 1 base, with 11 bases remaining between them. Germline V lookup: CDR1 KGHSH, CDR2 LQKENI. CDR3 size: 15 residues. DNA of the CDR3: TGTGCCAGCTCACCAGGGGACGCCCATAACTATGGCTACACCTTC. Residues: CASSPGDAHNYGYTF.

Here the CDR3 reads CASRVGGQLSSYEQYF. DNA for the CDR3: TGTGCCAGCAGAGTAGGAGGGCAGCTCAGCTCCTACGAGCAGTACTTC. This chain connects TRBV28 to TRBJ2-7; possibly TRBD2 for D (6 bases). CDR1 is MDHEN, CDR2 SYDVKM, per germline. Trimming took 6 bases from V and 0 from J, leaving 18 bases between them. This CDR3 has 16 amino acids.

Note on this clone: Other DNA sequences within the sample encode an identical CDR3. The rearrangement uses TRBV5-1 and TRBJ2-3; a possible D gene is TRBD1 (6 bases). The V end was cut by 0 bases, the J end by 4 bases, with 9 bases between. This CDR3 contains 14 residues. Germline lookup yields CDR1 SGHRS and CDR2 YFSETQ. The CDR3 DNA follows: TGCGCCAGCAGCTTGGCCCAGGGGTCAGATACGCAGTATTTT. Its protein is CASSLAQGSDTQYF.

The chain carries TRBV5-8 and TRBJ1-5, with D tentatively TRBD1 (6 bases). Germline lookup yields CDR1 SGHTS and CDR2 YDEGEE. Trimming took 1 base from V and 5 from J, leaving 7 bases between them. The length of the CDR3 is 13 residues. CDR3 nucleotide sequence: TGTGCCAGCAGCTTGAGGGGGTATCAGCCCCAGCATTTT. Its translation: CASSLRGYQPQHF. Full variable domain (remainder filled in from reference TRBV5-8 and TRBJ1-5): EAGVTQSPTHLIKTRGQQATLRCSPISGHTSVYWYQQALGLGLQFLLWYDEGEERNRGNFPPRFSGRQFPNYSSELNVNALELEDSALYLCASSLRGYQPQHFGDGTRLSIL.